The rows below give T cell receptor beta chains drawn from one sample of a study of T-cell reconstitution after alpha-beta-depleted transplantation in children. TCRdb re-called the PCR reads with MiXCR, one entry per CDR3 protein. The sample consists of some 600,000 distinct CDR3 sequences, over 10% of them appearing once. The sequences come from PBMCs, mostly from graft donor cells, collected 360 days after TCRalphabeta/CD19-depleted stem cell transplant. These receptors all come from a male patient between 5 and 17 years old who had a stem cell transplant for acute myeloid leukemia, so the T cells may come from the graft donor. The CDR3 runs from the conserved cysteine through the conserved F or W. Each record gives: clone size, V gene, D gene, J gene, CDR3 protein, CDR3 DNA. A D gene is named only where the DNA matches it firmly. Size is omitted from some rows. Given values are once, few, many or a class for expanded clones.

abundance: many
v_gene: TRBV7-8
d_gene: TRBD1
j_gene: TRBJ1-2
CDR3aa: CASSSGQHYGYTF
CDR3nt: TGTGCCAGCAGCTCGGGACAGCACTATGGCTACACCTTC

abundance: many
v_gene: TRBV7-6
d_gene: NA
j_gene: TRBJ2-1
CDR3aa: CASSLSLLNAYNEQFF
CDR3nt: TGTGCCAGCAGCTTAAGTCTCCTAAACGCCTACAATGAGCAGTTCTTC

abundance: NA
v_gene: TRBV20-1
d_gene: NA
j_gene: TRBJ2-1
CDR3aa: CSARDGVDEQFF
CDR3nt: TGCAGTGCTAGAGATGGGGTGGATGAGCAGTTCTTC

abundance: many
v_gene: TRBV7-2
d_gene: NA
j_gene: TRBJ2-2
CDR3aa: CASSLRANTGELFF
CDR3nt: TGTGCCAGCAGCTTAAGGGCTAACACCGGGGAGCTGTTTTTT

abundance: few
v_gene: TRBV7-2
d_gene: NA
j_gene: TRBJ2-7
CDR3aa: CASSRMPYEQYF
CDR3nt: TGTGCCAGCAGTCGTATGCCCTACGAGCAGTACTTC

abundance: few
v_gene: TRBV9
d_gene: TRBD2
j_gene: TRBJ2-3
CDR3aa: CASSVGASGRFTDTQYF
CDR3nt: TGTGCCAGCAGCGTAGGCGCTAGCGGGAGGTTCACAGATACGCAGTATTTT

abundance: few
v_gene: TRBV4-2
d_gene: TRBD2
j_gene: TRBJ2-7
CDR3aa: CASSQAVPAGAEQYF
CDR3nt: TGTGCCAGCAGCCAAGCCGTCCCAGCGGGAGCCGAGCAGTACTTC

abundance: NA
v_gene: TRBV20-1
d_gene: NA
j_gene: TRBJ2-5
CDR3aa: CSARVEAETQYF
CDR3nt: TGCAGTGCTAGAGTTGAAGCGGAGACCCAGTACTTC

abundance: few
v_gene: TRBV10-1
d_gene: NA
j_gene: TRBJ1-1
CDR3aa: CASSESRPMNTEAFF
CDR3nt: TGCGCCAGCAGTGAGTCGCGGCCGATGAACACTGAAGCTTTCTTT

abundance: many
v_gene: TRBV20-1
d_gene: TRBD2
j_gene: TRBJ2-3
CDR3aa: CSARENRLAMGDTQYF
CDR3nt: TGCAGTGCTAGAGAAAATCGACTAGCTATGGGAGATACGCAGTATTTT

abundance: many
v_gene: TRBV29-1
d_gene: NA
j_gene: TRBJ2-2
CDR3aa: CSVGGVTGELFF
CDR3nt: TGCAGCGTTGGGGGGGTCACCGGGGAGCTGTTTTTT

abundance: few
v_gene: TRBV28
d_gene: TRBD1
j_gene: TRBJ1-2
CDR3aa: CASSPPTGGNYGYTF
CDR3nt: TGTGCCAGCAGTCCCCCGACAGGGGGGAACTATGGCTACACCTTC

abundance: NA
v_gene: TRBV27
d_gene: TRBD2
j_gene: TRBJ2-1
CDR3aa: CASLTSGIVEQFF
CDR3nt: TGTGCCAGCCTCACTAGCGGGATTGTTGAGCAGTTCTTC

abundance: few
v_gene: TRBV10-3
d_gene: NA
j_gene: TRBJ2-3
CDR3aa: CAIKDSTDTQYF
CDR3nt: TGTGCCATCAAGGACAGCACAGATACGCAGTATTTT